These T cell receptor beta chains were read from a single sample in a study of Ad26.COV2.S vaccination and SARS-CoV-2 variants. The table came from immunoSEQ multiplex PCR; TCRdb's copy has only in-frame clones and leaves some out. The sample has some 640,000 clones, more than 70% seen once; the top ten hold about 1.5%. The starting material was peripheral blood, obtained in a trial of Ad26.COV2.S vaccine versus placebo. The receptors originated from a person between 18 and 60 years old who received the Ad26.COV2.S COVID-19 vaccine or a placebo. Each CDR3 is given with its conserved first and last residue. D genes are given only for firm matches. Clone size appears in some rows only: once, few, many, or a class for an expanded clone.

clone_size	v_call	j_call	cdr3_length	d_call	cdr3_nt	cdr3_aa
.	TRBV19	TRBJ1-3	14	.	TGTGCCAGTAGCATTAGCGGGGGACGGAACACCATATATTTT	CASSISGGRNTIYF
.	TRBV12-3/TRBV12-4	TRBJ2-7	11	.	TGTGCCAGCAGTTTTAGGGACGAGCAGTACTTC	CASSFRDEQYF
.	TRBV5-1	TRBJ2-7	14	.	TGCGCCAGCAGAAGCACCAGTATTCTCTACGAGCAGTACTTC	CASRSTSILYEQYF
.	TRBV4-2	TRBJ2-7	18	TRBD2	TGTGCCAGCAGACAACAGGGTCACGGACTAGCGGGACACTACGAGCAGTACTTC	CASRQQGHGLAGHYEQYF
.	TRBV7-9	TRBJ2-5	13	.	TGTGCCAGCAAGAGTAGCGTCGTTGAGACCCAGTACTTC	CASKSSVVETQYF
.	TRBV30	TRBJ2-1	13	.	TGTGCCTGGAGCCCGTACGGGGAGGCCGGGCGATTCTTC	CAWSPYGEAGRFF
.	TRBV18	TRBJ2-1	17	.	TGTGCCAGCTCACCCCCGGCGGGGCGGAGCTCCTACAATGAGCAGTTCTTC	CASSPPAGRSSYNEQFF
.	TRBV7-2	TRBJ2-7	16	TRBD2	TGTGCCAGCAGCTTAAAGGGAACAAGCGGGGGGGCTAAGCAGTACTTC	CASSLKGTSGGAKQYF
.	TRBV5-1	TRBJ2-4	19	TRBD2	TGCGCCAGCAGCTCTCCCCCGGGACTAGAGGGTCCTACCAAAAACATTCAGTACTTC	CASSSPPGLEGPTKNIQYF
.	TRBV7-9	TRBJ1-1	17	.	TGTGCCAGCAGCACGACTAAAGGGACCTCCCCGAACACTGAAGCTTTCTTT	CASSTTKGTSPNTEAFF
.	TRBV18	TRBJ1-4	15	.	TGTGCCAGCTCACCACGAGATGCAACTAATGAAAAACTGTTTTTT	CASSPRDATNEKLFF
.	TRBV13	TRBJ2-1	15	TRBD2	TGTGCCAGCATCCTGCTAGCGGGAGTCCCAGGGGAGCAGTTCTTC	CASILLAGVPGEQFF
once	TRBV29-1	TRBJ2-3	12	.	TGCAGCGTTGACAAAGTCACAGATACGCAGTATTTT	CSVDKVTDTQYF
.	TRBV5-4	TRBJ2-5	16	TRBD2	TGTGCCAGCAGCACACGACTAGCGGGAGGCCAAGAGACCCAGTACTTC	CASSTRLAGGQETQYF
.	TRBV7-9	TRBJ1-2	16	.	TGTGCCAGCAGCTTAGCGGCGGGGGCCCAGGACTATGGCTACACCTTC	CASSLAAGAQDYGYTF
.	TRBV10-3	TRBJ1-6	15	.	TGTGCCATCAGGAGGGGCGGTGGGCTAAATTCACCCCTCCACTTT	CAIRRGGGLNSPLHF
.	TRBV4-2	TRBJ2-7	16	.	TGTGCCAGCAGCCAAGGCGGAGGGCCGCAGGCCTACGAGCAGTACTTC	CASSQGGGPQAYEQYF
.	TRBV28	TRBJ2-3	15	.	TGTGCCAGCAGCCCTGGGGGGCTCAGCACAGATACGCAGTATTTT	CASSPGGLSTDTQYF
once	TRBV5-1	TRBJ2-5	14	.	TGCGCCAGCAGCTTGCTCGGGGGCCGGGAGACCCAGTACTTC	CASSLLGGRETQYF
.	TRBV6-6	TRBJ2-7	12	.	TGTGCCAGCAGCTGGGCCGATTACGAGCAGTACTTC	CASSWADYEQYF
.	TRBV11-2	TRBJ2-7	14	.	TGTGCCAGCAGCCCACCGGGACGGATCTACGAGCAGTACTTC	CASSPPGRIYEQYF
.	TRBV18	TRBJ2-5	14	TRBD2	TGTGCCAGCTCACCTTCTAGCGGGCAAGAGACCCAGTACTTC	CASSPSSGQETQYF
.	TRBV6-5	TRBJ2-2	16	TRBD2	TGTGCCAGCAGTTACAAACTAGCGAGAAACACCGGGGAGCTGTTTTTT	CASSYKLARNTGELFF
.	TRBV5-6	TRBJ1-4	15	.	TGTGCCAGCAGCTTAACGGGAGGAACTAATGAAAAACTGTTTTTT	CASSLTGGTNEKLFF
.	TRBV11-2	TRBJ1-5	14	.	TGTGCCAGCAGCTCCCCCGGCGACAATCAGCCCCAGCATTTT	CASSSPGDNQPQHF
.	TRBV5-4	TRBJ2-1	15	TRBD1	TGTGCCAGCAGCACCCCCTCCGGGACAGGGAATGAGCAGTTCTTC	CASSTPSGTGNEQFF